What follows are 8 T cell receptor beta chains derived from one specimen sequenced in a study of molecular identifiers for immune sequencing clone quantification. TCRdb reprocessed the PCR reads via MiXCR and lists one record per CDR3 protein. This sample yields some 320,000 distinct CDR3 sequences, of which over 20% are seen a single time; approximately 0.85% belongs to the top ten. The sequenced sample was naive CD8+ T cells from blood, with Jurkat cell RNA spiked in. The subset here: FACS-sorted CD8+CD4-CCR7+CD45RA+ naive T cells. The receptors here all came from a human donor in good health. Some libraries in this study had Jurkat cell RNA spiked in.

The rearrangement uses TRBV13 and TRBJ2-7; the D is unclear. The CDR3 runs 14 residues. V was clipped by 0 bases and J by 2 bases, with 8 bases between them. Per germline, CDR1 PRHDT and CDR2 FYEKMQ (reference sequence). The CDR3 sequence is CASSLGLYPYEQYF. The CDR3 nucleotides read TGTGCCAGCAGCTTAGGGCTCTACCCCTACGAGCAGTACTTC.

In its sample, this clonotype was seen many times. This sequence joins TRBV6-5 and TRBJ2-5; D not resolved. The CDR3 contains 15 residues. The V and J ends lost 5 bases and 2 bases respectively, with 15 bases between them. Germline V lookup: CDR1 MNHEY, CDR2 SVGAGI. CDR3 sequence: CASSPTAELQETQYF. Here the CDR3 DNA reads TGTGCCAGCAGTCCCACGGCGGAGCTACAAGAGACCCAGTACTTC.

The chain recombines TRBV4-1 with TRBJ2-5; 7 bases align to TRBD1. After removal of 0 bases from V and 4 bases from J, the junction contained 5 bases not matched to a gene. Germline V gene sequence: CDR1 MGHRA, CDR2 YSYEKL. The CDR3 sequence is 15 residues long. CDR3 amino acids: CASSQEQGLAETQYF. The CDR3 DNA follows: TGCGCCAGCAGCCAAGAACAGGGGCTGGCAGAGACCCAGTACTTC.

V and J are TRBV19 and TRBJ2-3; D not certain. V was shortened by 5 bases and J by 2 bases, with 17 bases between the two germline ends. The CDR3 consists of 16 residues. Germline V gives CDR1 LNHDA, CDR2 SQIVND (reference sequence). In DNA, the CDR3 is TGTGCCAGTAGTCCCTGGAGCGATAGGTTCACAGATACGCAGTATTTT. Amino acids: CASSPWSDRFTDTQYF. Drawing the rest from reference TRBV19 and TRBJ2-3, the complete variable domain is DGGITQSPKYLFRKEGQNVTLSCEQNLNHDAMYWYRQDPGQGLRLIYYSQIVNDFQKGDIAEGYSVSREKKESFPLTVTSAQKNPTAFYLCASSPWSDRFTDTQYFGPGTRLTVL.

This clonotype has a count of ten or more. CDR3 protein: CASSLQGTGELFF. The DNA of the CDR3 is TGTGCCAGCAGCCTACAGGGGACCGGGGAGCTGTTTTTT. The rearrangement links TRBV6-5 to TRBJ2-2, with 7 bases that match TRBD1. The CDR3 is 13 amino acids. V shed 6 bases and J 5 bases; nucleotides not matched to a gene: 3. Germline V gene lookup returns CDR1 MNHEY and CDR2 SVGAGI.

The chain couples TRBV7-9 to TRBJ2-3; no clear D. This CDR3 is built from 16 residues. Germline V gives CDR1 SEHNR, CDR2 FQNEAQ (reference sequence). Trimming removed 5 bases at V and 0 bases at J, with 15 bases between. CDR3 in DNA: TGTGCCAGCAGCCTCCTTCTTCCCTCTAGCACAGATACGCAGTATTTT. It translates to CASSLLLPSSTDTQYF.

In its sample, this clonotype was seen a few times. Since a much larger clone is just one base distant, this may be a read error. The chain combines TRBV4-3 with TRBJ1-5; D unresolved. From germline, CDR1 is LGHNA and CDR2 YSLEER. This CDR3 region has 15 residues. The CDR3 reads CANSQDLSFHQPQHF. Written as DNA, the CDR3 is TGCGCCAACAGCCAAGATTTGAGTTTCCATCAGCCCCAGCATTTT.

The table lists this clonotype with many counts. The chain links TRBV5-1 to TRBJ2-3, with D hard to call. This CDR3 has 14 amino acids. Germline values: CDR1 SGHRS, CDR2 YFSETQ. V lost 0 bases and J lost 2, with 7 bases in between. The CDR3 sequence: CASSLDPYTDTQYF. The CDR3 coding sequence is TGCGCCAGCAGCTTGGACCCCTACACAGATACGCAGTATTTT.